A single sample is the source of the 26 T cell receptor beta chains below, sequenced in a study of T cells in Graves' hyperthyroidism and ophthalmopathy. Using RNA transcripts as the source, TCR beta CDR3 regions were amplified. The HTBI primer set served for first-round RT-PCR of the TCR CDR3. From the multiplex PCR reads, TCRdb called clonotypes with MiXCR, one entry per CDR3 protein. The repertoire holds some 550,000 distinct CDR3 sequences, with 20% as singletons. Sequencing input: blood. The receptors were sampled from a man younger than 35 with Graves' hyperthyroidism.

This clonotype was detected many times. This chain connects TRBV28 to TRBJ1-2; 12 nucleotides align to TRBD1. The CDR3 consists of 16 residues. Looked up from germline, CDR1 is MDHEN and CDR2 is SYDVKM. V lost 6 bases and J lost 2; bases outside the gene matches: 7. CDR3 region: CASSGTGGASNYGYTF. The CDR3 DNA reads TGTGCCAGCAGCGGGACAGGGGGCGCATCCAACTATGGCTACACCTTC.

This chain joins TRBV6-1 and TRBJ1-3, with 8 bases matching TRBD1. V lost 6 bases to trimming and J lost 0 bases; unmatched junction nucleotides: 7. Germline-derived CDR1 and CDR2 are MNHNS and SASEGT. This CDR3 region has 16 residues. DNA for the CDR3: TGTGCCAGCAGCGGAGGGACAGGCCACTCTGGAAACACCATATATTTT. The encoded protein is CASSGGTGHSGNTIYF.

This clonotype was found a few times. V usage is TRBV6-5 and J usage is TRBJ1-1; unclear D gene. Trimming took 0 bases from V and 0 from J, leaving 11 bases between them. The CDR3 loop spans 16 amino acids. CDR1 is MNHEY, CDR2 SVGAGI, per germline. In DNA form, the CDR3 reads TGTGCCAGCAGTTACTCGAAGGAGATTCTGAACACTGAAGCTTTCTTT. This gives the protein CASSYSKEILNTEAFF.

This clonotype came up many times. The rearrangement links TRBV28 to TRBJ2-7; D could derive from TRBD1 or TRBD2 (5 bases each). Per the germline V gene, CDR1 is MDHEN and CDR2 is SYDVKM. Deletions cut 5 bases from V and 7 bases from J, with 12 bases between. The CDR3 covers 12 residues. This chain's CDR3 is CASSPSWGEQYF. The CDR3 DNA reads as TGTGCCAGCAGTCCGTCCTGGGGGGAGCAGTACTTC.

The chain combines TRBV12-3 or TRBV12-4 with TRBJ2-2; possibly TRBD1 for D (6 bases). Trimming removed 7 bases at V and 3 bases at J, with 15 bases between. CDR3 size: 15 residues. The CDR3 here is CASIPTGSYTGELFF. The CDR3 region has the DNA TGTGCCAGCATCCCCACAGGGTCCTACACCGGGGAGCTGTTTTTT.

The gene calls are TRBV19 and TRBJ1-1, with TRBD1 as a possible D gene (5 bases). The CDR3 spans 14 residues. Germline CDR1 LNHDA, CDR2 SQIVND (reference sequence). Trimming shortened V by 5 bases and J by 6 bases, and 16 bases separated the two germline ends. CDR3 coding DNA: TGTGCCAGTAGTTTATACTGGGGGGGTTCTGAAGCTTTCTTT. As protein: CASSLYWGGSEAFF.

The J gene is TRBJ2-6, the V gene TRBV18; 7 bases agree with TRBD1. Trimming at V came to 2 bases and at J to 0 bases, leaving 13 bases not matched to a gene. CDR1 and CDR2 from the germline V gene are KGHSH and LQKENI. The CDR3 has 20 amino acids. The CDR3 nucleotides are TGTGCCAGCTCACCAACTGGACCGGACAGGATACGCTCTGGGGCCAACGTCCTGACTTTC. Translation gives CASSPTGPDRIRSGANVLTF. The full variable domain, with the rest looked up from reference TRBV18 and TRBJ2-6, is NAGVMQNPRHLVRRRGQEARLRCSPMKGHSHVYWYRQLPEEGLKFMVYLQKENIIDESGMPKERFSAEFPKEGPSILRIQQVVRGDSAAYFCASSPTGPDRIRSGANVLTFGAGSRLTVL.

This clonotype has ten or more counts. V is TRBV7-2 and J is TRBJ1-5, with D uncertain. The length of the CDR3 is 10 residues. Looked up from germline, CDR1 is SGHTA and CDR2 is FQGNSA. Between the trimmed V and J ends, which lost 5 bases and 8 bases, there was a span of 4 bases. The CDR3 DNA is TGTGCCAGCAGCCGCGAGCCCCAGCATTTT. Translating it yields CASSREPQHF.

There are a few counts of this clonotype. The genes are TRBV12-5 and TRBJ2-1; 8 nucleotides agree with TRBD2. CDR3 length equals 16 residues. Per the germline V gene, CDR1 is LGHNT and CDR2 is FRNRAP. The ends lost 2 bases at V and 6 bases at J; junction bases unmatched: 9. The CDR3: CASGLSPPRGGNEQFF. CDR3 bases: TGTGCTAGTGGTTTGTCACCCCCCCGGGGGGGCAATGAGCAGTTCTTC.

This clonotype was seen ten or more times. It is likely a read error, because the conserved phenylalanine at the end of the CDR3 is missing. No DNA is shown, since the ends of the CDR3 on it are uncertain; the CDR3 is the one TCRdb lists. The gene calls are TRBV7-8 and TRBJ1-2; whether TRBD1, the table's D call, matches the DNA was not checked. Germline CDR1 is SGHVS and CDR2 is FQNEAQ. 13 amino acids form the CDR3, both terminal residues included. The CDR3 here is CASSLVSGTGIQL.

This clonotype came up a few times. The rearrangement links TRBV7-6 to TRBJ2-6, with no clear D. Germline lookup yields CDR1 SGHVS and CDR2 FNYEAQ. The CDR3 contains 20 residues. Trimming removed 5 bases at V and 0 bases at J, with 23 bases between. CDR3 in DNA: TGTGCCAGCAGCCCTCGGTTTCAGGACGGCCGCGTCTCTGGGGCCAACGTCCTGACTTTC. Its translation is CASSPRFQDGRVSGANVLTF.

This clonotype was counted ten times or more. The chain carries TRBV28 and TRBJ2-5; 12 bases are shared with TRBD2. The germline gives CDR1 MDHEN, CDR2 SYDVKM. The V and J ends lost 5 bases and 3 bases, in that order; junction bases with no gene match: 4. The CDR3 totals 15 residues. DNA of the CDR3: TGTGCCAGCAGTCCCCGACTAGCGGGAGAAGAGACCCAGTACTTC. It yields the protein CASSPRLAGEETQYF.

At least ten counts were recorded for this clonotype. V and J are TRBV12-3 or TRBV12-4 and TRBJ1-3; D call uncertain. V was shortened by 6 bases and J by 7 bases, with 7 bases between the two germline ends. The CDR3 is 11 residues long. The CDR3 spells CASSRSNTIYF. DNA of the CDR3: TGTGCCAGCAGCCGTAGCAACACCATATATTTT.

The sample holds many counts of this clonotype. J is TRBJ2-5 and V is TRBV15; weak D call: TRBD1 (6 bases). This CDR3 contains 14 residues. Trimming left V 0 bases short and J 2 bases short, with 7 bases between. Germline CDR1 is LNHNV and CDR2 is YYDKDF (reference sequence). In nucleotides, the CDR3 is TGTGCCACCAGCAGAGACAGGGGACAAGAGACCCAGTACTTC. Translated: CATSRDRGQETQYF.

The chain has TRBV19 and TRBJ1-6, with a possible D match to TRBD1 (5 bases). The ends were cut back, 6 bases at V and 10 bases at J, with 19 bases in the middle. The CDR3 covers 15 residues. Germline V lookup: CDR1 LNHDA, CDR2 SQIVND (reference sequence). This CDR3 reads CASSWGDSSGSPLHF. The DNA for the CDR3 is TGTGCCAGTAGCTGGGGAGACAGCTCCGGATCACCCCTCCACTTT.

This clonotype was recorded at least ten times. The chain couples TRBV20-1 to TRBJ1-1; no definite D call. V lost 1 base and J lost 5, with 14 bases in between. The germline gives CDR1 DFQATT, CDR2 SNEGSKA (reference sequence). This CDR3 has 14 residues. For the CDR3, the DNA is TGCAGTGCTAGAGGGCCTAATGGGCGTACTGAAGCTTTCTTT. Amino acids: CSARGPNGRTEAFF.

This clonotype is a singleton in its sample. The chain joins TRBV12-3 or TRBV12-4 to TRBJ1-1; the D gene is possibly TRBD1 (5 bases). This CDR3 region has 13 residues. V dropped 6 bases and J dropped 7 bases, with 15 bases sitting between them. The CDR3 loop reads CASSRETAGEAFF. The CDR3 DNA reads TGTGCCAGCAGCCGCGAGACAGCTGGTGAAGCTTTCTTT.

This clonotype appeared many times. The V and J genes are TRBV12-3 or TRBV12-4 and TRBJ1-3, with D unclear. V was cut by 6 bases and J by 4 bases, with 10 bases left in between. The CDR3 has 13 residues. In DNA form, the CDR3 reads TGTGCCAGCAGCTCTCAAGTCGGAAACACCATATATTTT. Translating it yields CASSSQVGNTIYF.

This clonotype was found many times. The rearrangement links TRBV11-2 to TRBJ2-7; 12 bases agree with TRBD2. This CDR3 spans 14 amino acids. Germline CDR1 reads SGHAT; CDR2 reads FQNNGV. J gave up 6 bases and V 7 bases, and 7 bases lay outside the gene matches. The CDR3 loop is CASTTSGGFLEQYF. CDR3 nucleotide sequence: TGTGCCAGCACCACTAGCGGGGGGTTTCTCGAGCAGTACTTC.

This clonotype was counted ten times or more. The chain couples TRBV2 to TRBJ2-2; perhaps D is TRBD1 or TRBD2 (5 bases each). This CDR3 contains 14 residues. In germline, CDR1 is SNHLY, CDR2 FYNNEI. V was pared by 8 bases and J by 5 bases, with 15 bases between. CDR3 in DNA: TGTGCCAGCCGGGGCTTCATGGGTACCGGGGAGCTGTTTTTT. It codes for CASRGFMGTGELFF.

This clonotype was detected a few times. The genes are TRBV5-8 and TRBJ2-7, with TRBD2 matching over 8 bases. V was clipped by 6 bases and J by 4 bases; unmatched bases: 9. The germline V gene encodes CDR1 SGHTS and CDR2 YDEGEE. The CDR3 extends over 14 amino acids. The CDR3 DNA reads TGTGCCAGCATTCGGCGGGGGGAGGAGTACGAGCAGTACTTC. It is translated as CASIRRGEEYEQYF. Drawing the rest from reference TRBV5-8 and TRBJ2-7, the complete variable domain is EAGVTQSPTHLIKTRGQQATLRCSPISGHTSVYWYQQALGLGLQFLLWYDEGEERNRGNFPPRFSGRQFPNYSSELNVNALELEDSALYLCASIRRGEEYEQYFGPGTRLTVT.

In this sample, this clonotype turned up many times. This chain joins TRBV12-3 or TRBV12-4 and TRBJ1-1, with D perhaps matching TRBD1 (6 bases). V was clipped by 6 bases and J by 4 bases, with 15 bases between them. This CDR3 has 14 amino acids. The CDR3 protein is CASRTNREGTEAFF. CDR3 coding DNA: TGTGCCAGCAGAACTAACAGGGAGGGCACTGAAGCTTTCTTT.

Regarding this clonotype: This may stem from a read error, because a much larger clone lies one nucleotide away. Without the conserved terminal phenylalanine or tryptophan, this CDR3 likely stems from a read error. V and J are TRBV6-2 or TRBV6-3 and TRBJ2-2; the match to TRBD1 covers 7 bases. Germline loops: CDR1 MNHEY, CDR2 SVGEGT. V gave up 2 bases and J gave up 0 bases; unmatched junction bases: 3. This CDR3 has 16 residues. The CDR3 coding sequence is TGTGCCAGCAGTTACCCTACAGGGGCGAACACCGGGGAGCTGTTTCTT. Its protein is CASSYPTGANTGELFL.

This clonotype has a count of ten or more. The chain combines TRBV19 with TRBJ2-2, with TRBD2 identical over 11 bases. The CDR3 contains 18 residues. V gave up 7 bases and J gave up 0 bases; unmatched junction bases: 10. Germline assignment: CDR1 LNHDA and CDR2 SQIVND (reference sequence). The CDR3 loop reads CASTDPQTSGTNTGELFF. CDR3 nucleotides: TGTGCCAGTACCGATCCTCAGACTAGCGGGACGAACACCGGGGAGCTGTTTTTT. Filled out from reference TRBV19 and TRBJ2-2, the complete variable domain reads DGGITQSPKYLFRKEGQNVTLSCEQNLNHDAMYWYRQDPGQGLRLIYYSQIVNDFQKGDIAEGYSVSREKKESFPLTVTSAQKNPTAFYLCASTDPQTSGTNTGELFFGEGSRLTVL.

V is TRBV30 and J is TRBJ2-5, with unresolved D. CDR3 length equals 13 residues. V was pared by 2 bases and J by 1 base, with 8 bases between. Germline V CDR1 and CDR2: GTSNPN, SVGIG (reference sequence). The CDR3 sequence: CAWSKQAQETQYF. DNA of the CDR3: TGTGCCTGGAGTAAGCAGGCCCAAGAGACCCAGTACTTC.

This clonotype occurred many times. The CDR3 coding sequence is TGTGCCAGCAGCTTAGAGACAGGGGGTAATTCACCCCTCCACTTT. This translates into CASSLETGGNSPLHF. This chain uses TRBV11-2 with TRBJ1-6; 9 bases fit TRBD1. V trimming: 0 bases; J trimming: 6 bases; junction bases outside the gene matches: 0. The CDR3 spans 15 residues. Germline CDR1 SGHAT, CDR2 FQNNGV.